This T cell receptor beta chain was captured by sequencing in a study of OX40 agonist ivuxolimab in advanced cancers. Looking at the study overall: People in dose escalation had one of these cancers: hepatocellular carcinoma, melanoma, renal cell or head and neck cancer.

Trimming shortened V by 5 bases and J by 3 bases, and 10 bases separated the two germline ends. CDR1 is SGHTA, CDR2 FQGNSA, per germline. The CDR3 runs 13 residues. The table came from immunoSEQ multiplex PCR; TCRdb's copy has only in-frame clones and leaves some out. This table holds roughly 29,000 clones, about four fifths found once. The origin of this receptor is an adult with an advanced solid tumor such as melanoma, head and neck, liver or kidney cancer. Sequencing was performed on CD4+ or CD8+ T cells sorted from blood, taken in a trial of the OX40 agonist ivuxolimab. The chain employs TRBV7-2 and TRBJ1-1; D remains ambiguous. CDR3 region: CASSRGPDTEAFF. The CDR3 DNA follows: TGTGCCAGCAGCCGCGGTCCTGACACTGAAGCTTTCTTT.